This T cell receptor beta chain is drawn from a study of cytomegalovirus exposure and HLA in healthy donors. The CDR3 contains 15 residues. In germline, CDR1 is SNHLY, CDR2 FYNNEI. J lost 2 bases, V lost 6 bases, and 8 bases had no gene match. Repertoires were generated with immunoSEQ multiplex PCR, while TCRdb's copy carries only in-frame clones and drops some. The sample lists approximately 270,000 clones, about 86% occurring once. This clonotype originated in a woman between 18 and 29 years old in good health and CMV-seronegative. The V and J genes are TRBV2 and TRBJ2-5; 8 nucleotides line up with TRBD1. Sequenced sample: PBMCs. CDR3: CASSFGQGYQETQYF. CDR3 nucleotides: TGTGCCAGCAGCTTTGGACAGGGATATCAAGAGACCCAGTACTTC. The variable domain in full, completed from reference TRBV2 and TRBJ2-5, reads EPEVTQTPSHQVTQMGQEVILRCVPISNHLYFYWYRQILGQKVEFLVSFYNNEISEKSEIFDDQFSVERPDGSNFTLKIRSTKLEDSAMYFCASSFGQGYQETQYFGPGTRLLVL.